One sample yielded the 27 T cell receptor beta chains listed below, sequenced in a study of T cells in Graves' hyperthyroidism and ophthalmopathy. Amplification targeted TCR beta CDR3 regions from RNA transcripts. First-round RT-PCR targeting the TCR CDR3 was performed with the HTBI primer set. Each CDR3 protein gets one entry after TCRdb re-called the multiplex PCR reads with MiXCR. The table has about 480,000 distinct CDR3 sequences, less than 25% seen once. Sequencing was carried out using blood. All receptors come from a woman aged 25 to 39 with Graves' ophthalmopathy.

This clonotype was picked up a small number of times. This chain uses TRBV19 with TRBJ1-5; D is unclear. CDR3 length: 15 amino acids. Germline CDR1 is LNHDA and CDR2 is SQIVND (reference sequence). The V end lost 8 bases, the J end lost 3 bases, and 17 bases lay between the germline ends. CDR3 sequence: CASFFGGRNNQPQHF. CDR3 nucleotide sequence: TGTGCCAGTTTTTTCGGCGGAAGGAACAATCAGCCCCAGCATTTT.

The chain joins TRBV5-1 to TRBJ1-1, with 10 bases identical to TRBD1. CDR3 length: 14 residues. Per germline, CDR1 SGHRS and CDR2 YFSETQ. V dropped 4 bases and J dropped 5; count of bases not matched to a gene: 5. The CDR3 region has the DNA TGCGCCAGCAGCCACCCGGGACAGGGGACTGAAGCTTTCTTT. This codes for CASSHPGQGTEAFF.

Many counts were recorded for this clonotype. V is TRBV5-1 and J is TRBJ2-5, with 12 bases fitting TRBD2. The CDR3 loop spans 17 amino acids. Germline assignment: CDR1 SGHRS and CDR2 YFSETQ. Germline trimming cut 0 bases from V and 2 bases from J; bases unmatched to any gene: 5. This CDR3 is CASSLGLAGEGQETQYF. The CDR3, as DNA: TGCGCCAGCAGCTTGGGACTAGCGGGGGAGGGGCAAGAGACCCAGTACTTC.

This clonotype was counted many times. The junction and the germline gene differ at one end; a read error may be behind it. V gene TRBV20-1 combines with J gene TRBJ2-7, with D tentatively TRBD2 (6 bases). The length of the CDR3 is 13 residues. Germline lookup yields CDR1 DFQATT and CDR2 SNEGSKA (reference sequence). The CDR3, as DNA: TGCAGTGCTAGGCGGGACGTCTCCTCCGAGCAGTACTTC. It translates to CSARRDVSSEQYF.

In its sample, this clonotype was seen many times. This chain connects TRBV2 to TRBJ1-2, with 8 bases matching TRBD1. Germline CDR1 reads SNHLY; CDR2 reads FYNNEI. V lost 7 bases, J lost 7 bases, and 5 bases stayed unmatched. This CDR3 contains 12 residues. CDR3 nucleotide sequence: TGTGCCAGCACCCGACAGGGGCTTGGCTACACCTTC. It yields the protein CASTRQGLGYTF.

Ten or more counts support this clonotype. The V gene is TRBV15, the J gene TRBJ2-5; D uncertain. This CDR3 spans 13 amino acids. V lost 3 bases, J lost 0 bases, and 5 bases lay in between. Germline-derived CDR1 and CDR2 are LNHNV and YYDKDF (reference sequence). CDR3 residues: CATSRTYQETQYF. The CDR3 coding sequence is TGTGCCACCAGCAGGACTTACCAAGAGACCCAGTACTTC.

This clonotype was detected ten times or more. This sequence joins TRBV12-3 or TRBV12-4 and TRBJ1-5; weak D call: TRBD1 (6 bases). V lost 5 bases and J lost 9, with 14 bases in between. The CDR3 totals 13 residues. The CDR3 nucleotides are TGTGCCAGCAGTCAAACCGAGGGGGGGCCCCAGCATTTT. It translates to CASSQTEGGPQHF.

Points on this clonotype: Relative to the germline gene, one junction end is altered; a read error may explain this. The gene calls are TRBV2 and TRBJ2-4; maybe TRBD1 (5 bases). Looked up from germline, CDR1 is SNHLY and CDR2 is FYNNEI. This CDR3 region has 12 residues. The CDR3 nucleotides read TGTGCCAGCAGTGTGTCAGGGTGGCCCCGACACTTC. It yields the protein CASSVSGWPRHF. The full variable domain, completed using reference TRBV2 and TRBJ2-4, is EPEVTQTPSHQVTQMGQEVILRCVPISNHLYFYWYRQILGQKVEFLVSFYNNEISEKSEIFDDQFSVERPDGSNFTLKIRSTKLEDSAMYFCASSVSGWPRHFGAGTRLSVL.

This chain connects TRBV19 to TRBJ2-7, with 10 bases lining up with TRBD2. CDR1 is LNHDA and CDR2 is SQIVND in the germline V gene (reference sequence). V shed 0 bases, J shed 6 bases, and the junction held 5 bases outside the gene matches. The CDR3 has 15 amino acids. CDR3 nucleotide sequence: TGTGCCAGTAGTATAGAACGGCTAGCGGGAGCCGAGCAGTACTTC. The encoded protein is CASSIERLAGAEQYF.

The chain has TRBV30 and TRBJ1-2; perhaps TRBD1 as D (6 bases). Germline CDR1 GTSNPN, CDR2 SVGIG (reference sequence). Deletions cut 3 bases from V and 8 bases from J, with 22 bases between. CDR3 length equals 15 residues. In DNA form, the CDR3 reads TGTGCCTGGAGCACACAACCCCCAGGGGATCTGGGCTACACCTTC. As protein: CAWSTQPPGDLGYTF. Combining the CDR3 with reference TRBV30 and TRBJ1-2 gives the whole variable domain SQTIHQWPATLVQPVGSPLSLECTVEGTSNPNLYWYRQAAGRGLQLLFYSVGIGQISSEVPQNLSASRPQDRQFILSSKKLLLSDSGFYLCAWSTQPPGDLGYTFGSGTRLTVV.

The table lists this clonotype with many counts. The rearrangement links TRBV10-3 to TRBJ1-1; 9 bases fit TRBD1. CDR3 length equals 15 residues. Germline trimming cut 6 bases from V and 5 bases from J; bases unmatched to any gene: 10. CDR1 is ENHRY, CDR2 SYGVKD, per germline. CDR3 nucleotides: TGTGCCATCAGCGCACAGGGGGCTGAGGGGACTGAAGCTTTCTTT. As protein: CAISAQGAEGTEAFF.

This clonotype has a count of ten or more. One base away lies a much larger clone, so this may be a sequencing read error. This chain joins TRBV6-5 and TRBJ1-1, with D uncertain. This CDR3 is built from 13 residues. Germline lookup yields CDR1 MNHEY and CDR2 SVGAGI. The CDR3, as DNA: TGTGCCAGCAGTTACTCGATACGTACTGAAGCTTCCTTT. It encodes CASSYSIRTEASF.

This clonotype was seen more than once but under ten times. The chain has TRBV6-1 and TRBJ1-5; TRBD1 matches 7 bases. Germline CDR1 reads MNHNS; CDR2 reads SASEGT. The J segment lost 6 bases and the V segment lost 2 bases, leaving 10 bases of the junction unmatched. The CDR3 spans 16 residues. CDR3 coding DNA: TGTGCCAGCAGTGAATCTAGACAGGGTTGGGCTCAGCCCCAGCATTTT. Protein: CASSESRQGWAQPQHF.

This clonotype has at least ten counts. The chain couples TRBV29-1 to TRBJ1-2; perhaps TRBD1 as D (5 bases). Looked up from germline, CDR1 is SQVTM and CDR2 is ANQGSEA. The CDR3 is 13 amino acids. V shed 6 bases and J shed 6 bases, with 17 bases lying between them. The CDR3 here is CSVRSGGADGYTF. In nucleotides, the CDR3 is TGCAGCGTCCGATCTGGAGGGGCGGATGGCTACACCTTC.

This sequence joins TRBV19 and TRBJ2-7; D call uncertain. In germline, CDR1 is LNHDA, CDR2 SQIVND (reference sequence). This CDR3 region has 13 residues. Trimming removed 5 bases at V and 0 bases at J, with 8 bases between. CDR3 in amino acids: CASSEQFSYEQYF. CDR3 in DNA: TGTGCCAGTAGTGAGCAGTTCTCCTACGAGCAGTACTTC.

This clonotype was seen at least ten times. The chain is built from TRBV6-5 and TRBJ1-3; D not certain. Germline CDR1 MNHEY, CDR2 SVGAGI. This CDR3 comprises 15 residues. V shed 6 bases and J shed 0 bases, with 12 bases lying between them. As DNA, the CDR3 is TGTGCCAGCAGCTCTGACGGCGGCTCTGGAAACACCATATATTTT. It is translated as CASSSDGGSGNTIYF.

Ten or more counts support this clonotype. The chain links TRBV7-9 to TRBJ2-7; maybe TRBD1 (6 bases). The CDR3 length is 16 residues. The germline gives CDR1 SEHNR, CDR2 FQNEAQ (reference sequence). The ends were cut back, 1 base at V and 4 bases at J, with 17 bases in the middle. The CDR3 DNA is TGTGCCAGCAGCTTAGAATCATGGGGACAAGCATACGAGCAGTACTTC. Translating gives CASSLESWGQAYEQYF. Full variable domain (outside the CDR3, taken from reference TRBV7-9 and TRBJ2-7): DTGVSQNPRHKITKRGQNVTFRCDPISEHNRLYWYRQTLGQGPEFLTYFQNEAQLEKSRLLSDRFSAERPKGSFSTLEIQRTEQGDSAMYLCASSLESWGQAYEQYFGPGTRLTVT.

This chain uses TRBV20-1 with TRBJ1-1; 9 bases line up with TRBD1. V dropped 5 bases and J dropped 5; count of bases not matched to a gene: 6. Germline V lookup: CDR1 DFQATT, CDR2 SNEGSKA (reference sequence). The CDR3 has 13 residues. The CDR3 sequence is CSAYDRGGTEAFF. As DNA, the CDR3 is TGCAGTGCTTACGACAGGGGGGGTACTGAAGCTTTCTTT.

CDR3 amino acids: CASSSIAGNTGELFF. CDR3 nucleotides: TGTGCCAGCAGCTCAATAGCGGGGAACACCGGGGAGCTGTTTTTT. The genes are TRBV11-2 and TRBJ2-2; TRBD2 agrees at 7 bases. V shed 4 bases, J shed 1 base, and the junction held 3 bases outside the gene matches. This CDR3 spans 15 amino acids. CDR1 SGHAT and CDR2 FQNNGV come from the germline V gene.

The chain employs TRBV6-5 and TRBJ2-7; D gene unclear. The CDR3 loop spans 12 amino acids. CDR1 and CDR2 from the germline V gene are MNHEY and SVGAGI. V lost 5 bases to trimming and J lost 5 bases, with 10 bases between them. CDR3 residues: CASSNSGHEQYF. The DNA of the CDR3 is TGTGCCAGCAGTAACAGTGGCCACGAGCAGTACTTC.

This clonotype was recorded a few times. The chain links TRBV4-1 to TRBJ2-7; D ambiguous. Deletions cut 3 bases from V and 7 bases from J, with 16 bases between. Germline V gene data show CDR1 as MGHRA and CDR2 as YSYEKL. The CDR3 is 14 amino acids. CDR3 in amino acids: CASSHPGSAREQYF. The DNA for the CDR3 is TGCGCCAGCAGCCATCCCGGGTCCGCTCGGGAGCAGTACTTC.

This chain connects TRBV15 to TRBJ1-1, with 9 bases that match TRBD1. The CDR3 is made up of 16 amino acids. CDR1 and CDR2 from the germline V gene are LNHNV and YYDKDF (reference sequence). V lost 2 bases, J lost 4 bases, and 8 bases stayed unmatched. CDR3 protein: CATSRQGGTGTTEAFF. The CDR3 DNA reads TGTGCCACCAGCAGACAAGGCGGGACAGGGACCACTGAAGCTTTCTTT.

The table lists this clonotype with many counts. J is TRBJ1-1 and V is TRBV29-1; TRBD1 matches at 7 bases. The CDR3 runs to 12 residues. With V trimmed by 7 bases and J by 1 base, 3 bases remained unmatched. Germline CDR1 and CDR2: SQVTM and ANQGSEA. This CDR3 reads CSAGQPNTEAFF. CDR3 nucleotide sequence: TGCAGCGCGGGACAGCCGAACACTGAAGCTTTCTTT.

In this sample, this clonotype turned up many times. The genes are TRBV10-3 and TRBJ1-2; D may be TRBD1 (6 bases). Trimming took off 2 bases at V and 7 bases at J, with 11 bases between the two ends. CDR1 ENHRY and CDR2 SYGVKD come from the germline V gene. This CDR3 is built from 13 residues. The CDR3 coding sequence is TGTGCCATCAGTGAGACACAGGGAGCTGGCTACACCTTC. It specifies CAISETQGAGYTF.

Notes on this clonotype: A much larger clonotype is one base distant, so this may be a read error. CDR3 DNA: TGTGCCAGCAGCCAAGAGTTAGAGAAGACCAAGTACTTC. Residues: CASSQELEKTKYF. The rearrangement uses TRBV4-2 and TRBJ2-5; no clear D. CDR1 and CDR2 from the germline V gene are LGHNA and YNFKEQ. The CDR3 runs 13 residues.

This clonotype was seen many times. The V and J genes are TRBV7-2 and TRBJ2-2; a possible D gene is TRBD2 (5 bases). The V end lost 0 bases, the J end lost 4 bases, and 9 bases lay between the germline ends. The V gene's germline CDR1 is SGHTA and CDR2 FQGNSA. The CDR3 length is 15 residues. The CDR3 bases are TGTGCCAGCAGCTTAGCTCTAGGGAGCACCGGGGAGCTGTTTTTT. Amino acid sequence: CASSLALGSTGELFF.

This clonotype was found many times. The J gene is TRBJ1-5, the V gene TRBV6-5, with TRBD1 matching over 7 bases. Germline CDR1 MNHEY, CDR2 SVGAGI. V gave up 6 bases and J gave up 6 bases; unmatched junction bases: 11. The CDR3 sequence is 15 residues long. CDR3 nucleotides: TGTGCCAGCAGCTTATCATACAGGGGAGGTCAGCCCCAGCATTTT. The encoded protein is CASSLSYRGGQPQHF.